Listed below are T cell receptor beta chains from one sample, sequenced in a study of shared clonotypes between healthy human individuals. Here immunoSEQ multiplex PCR was the method, and the copy in TCRdb shows in-frame clones only, minus some. The sample lists fewer than 1.4 million clones; around 78% were seen once. Sequenced material: memory CD4+ T cells from PBMCs. All receptors derive from a man between 18 and 29 years old in good health. Some clones in this sample may be carry-over from other donors' samples. Each CDR3 is given with its conserved first and last residue. The D gene is left open where the match is weak. Expanded clones are given a class, and other clones once, few, many or no size at all.

D gene	V gene	J gene	clone size	CDR3 DNA	CDR3 protein
.	TRBV5-1	TRBJ1-1	.	TGCGCCAGCAGCTTCGCACAGGGCGGCACTGAAGCTTTCTTT	CASSFAQGGTEAFF
.	TRBV2	TRBJ2-5	.	TGTGCCAGCATTTACCAGGAGACCCAGTACTTC	CASIYQETQYF
.	TRBV11-2	TRBJ1-2	.	TGTGCCAGCAGCCCAGGGGAGTGGCTGCTTAACTATGGCTACACCTTC	CASSPGEWLLNYGYTF
.	TRBV28	TRBJ1-2	.	TGTGCCAGCAGTTTTGCCGAAAACTATGGCTACACCTTC	CASSFAENYGYTF
.	TRBV28	TRBJ1-5	.	TGTGCCAGCAGTTTATCGACACGCGGCAATCAGCCCCAGCATTTT	CASSLSTRGNQPQHF
TRBD1	TRBV19	TRBJ2-3	.	TGTGCCAGTAGTATAGACAGGGGGACAGATACGCAGTATTTT	CASSIDRGTDTQYF
TRBD2	TRBV2	TRBJ2-1	.	TGTGCCAGCAGCTTAGCGGGAGGGCCATACAATGAGCAGTTCTTC	CASSLAGGPYNEQFF
TRBD2	TRBV5-1	TRBJ2-1	.	TGCGCCAGCAGCTTGTCTAGCGGGAAAAATGAGCAGTTCTTC	CASSLSSGKNEQFF
.	TRBV28	TRBJ2-5	.	TGTGCCAGCAGTTTTGGCTCAGGGACCCAGTACTTC	CASSFGSGTQYF
.	TRBV4-1	TRBJ2-7	.	TGCGCCAGCAGGCGTGGACCCGGTAAAGATTACGAGCAGTACTTC	CASRRGPGKDYEQYF
.	TRBV20-1	TRBJ2-5	.	TGCAGTGCTAGATCATGGGAGACCCAGTACTTC	CSARSWETQYF
TRBD1	TRBV11-2	TRBJ1-2	.	TGTGCCAGCAGCTGGGACAGACTTAACTATGGCTACACCTTC	CASSWDRLNYGYTF
TRBD1	TRBV28	TRBJ1-5	many	TGTGCCAGCAGTCCTCTCCGTGACAGGGGGCACGGACAGCCCCAGCATTTT	CASSPLRDRGHGQPQHF
.	TRBV5-6	TRBJ1-2	.	TGTGCCAGCAGCTACGGACAGTCCTTTACCTATGGCTACACCTTC	CASSYGQSFTYGYTF
TRBD2	TRBV7-8	TRBJ2-7	few	TGTGCCAGCAGCAAGGGACTAGCGGGAGACTCATACGAGCAGTACTTC	CASSKGLAGDSYEQYF
.	TRBV27	TRBJ2-2	.	TGTGCCAGCAGTCCTACCCGAAGGACCGGGGAGCTGTTTTTT	CASSPTRRTGELFF
.	TRBV28	TRBJ1-2	.	TGTGCCAGCAGTACGACAGATATCCGTTCCTATGGCTACACCTTC	CASSTTDIRSYGYTF
.	TRBV7-3	TRBJ2-1	.	TGTGCCAGCAGCTCAGACCGGAGCTCCTACAATGAGCAGTTCTTC	CASSSDRSSYNEQFF
.	TRBV5-1	TRBJ2-1	.	TGCGCCAGCAGCGTCCGACAGATCCCTGGGAATGAGCAGTTCTTC	CASSVRQIPGNEQFF
.	TRBV11-2	TRBJ1-2	.	TGTGCCAGCAGCAAGCTGGGGCTTACCCGAAAGACCTATGGCTACACCTTC	CASSKLGLTRKTYGYTF
TRBD2	TRBV5-6	TRBJ2-5	.	TGTGCCAGCAGCTTGAGGGCTAGCGGGAGGCGGGAGACCCAGTACTTC	CASSLRASGRRETQYF
.	TRBV7-2	TRBJ2-1	.	TGTGCCAGCACTCCCTCGGGGCTTGAGCAGTTCTTC	CASTPSGLEQFF
TRBD1	TRBV5-4	TRBJ2-1	.	TGTGCCAGCAGCTTGGGCGACAGGGGATTTTACAATGAGCAGTTCTTC	CASSLGDRGFYNEQFF
.	TRBV5-6	TRBJ2-5	.	TGTGCCAGCAGCTTCGAGCCTCGAGATAGGACCCAGTACTTC	CASSFEPRDRTQYF
TRBD1	TRBV5-4	TRBJ2-5	.	TGTGCCAGCAGCTTACCGGGACAGATTGAAGAGACCCAGTACTTC	CASSLPGQIEETQYF
TRBD1	TRBV5-1	TRBJ1-5	.	TGCGCCAGCAGCATAACAGGGGTGGGGAATCAGCCCCAGCATTTT	CASSITGVGNQPQHF
TRBD2	TRBV5-1	TRBJ2-1	.	TGCGCCAGCAGCTTGATGGCGGGAGAGCACAATGAGCAGTTCTTC	CASSLMAGEHNEQFF
.	TRBV7-8	TRBJ2-7	.	TGTGCCAGCAGCCGAACCCAGATCTACGAGCAGTACTTC	CASSRTQIYEQYF
TRBD1	TRBV29-1	TRBJ1-2	.	TGCAGCGCTCGACAGGGGGCTAGGGGCTACACCTTC	CSARQGARGYTF
.	TRBV6-1	TRBJ2-3	once	TGTGCCAGCCGGGACGGAGCTACAGATACGCAGTATTTT	CASRDGATDTQYF
.	TRBV29-1	TRBJ2-4	.	TGCAGCGCCTCAAAGGGCACAGTAGCCAAAAACATTCAGTACTTC	CSASKGTVAKNIQYF
TRBD1	TRBV5-1	TRBJ1-1	.	TGCGCCAGCAGCTCACAGGGGGGCAACACTGAAGCTTTCTTT	CASSSQGGNTEAFF
.	TRBV5-1	TRBJ2-3	.	TGCGCCAGCAGCTTGGGGGGTACGTGGGGACGCACAGATACGCAGTATTTT	CASSLGGTWGRTDTQYF
.	TRBV7-8	TRBJ2-7	few	TGTGCCAGCAGCCGTGGGGGGGGCCACGAGCAGTACTTC	CASSRGGGHEQYF
.	TRBV6-5	TRBJ2-2	.	TGTGCCAGCAGGGCCGGGAGCGGGCGGGAGCTGTTTTTT	CASRAGSGRELFF
TRBD1	TRBV19	TRBJ1-3	.	TGTGCCACCACCCGTGGACAGGGACGTTCTGGAAACACCATATATTTT	CATTRGQGRSGNTIYF
TRBD1	TRBV19	TRBJ1-5	.	TGTGCCAGTAGTATTGGAGGGGGCAGCAATCAGCCCCAGCATTTT	CASSIGGGSNQPQHF
TRBD1	TRBV27	TRBJ2-7	.	TGTGCCAGCAGTCCGCAGGTTGGGACAGGGTTGTACGAGCAGTACTTC	CASSPQVGTGLYEQYF
.	TRBV6-5	TRBJ2-5	.	TGTGCCAGCACGGGTATGGAGACCCAGTACTTC	CASTGMETQYF
.	TRBV4-3	TRBJ2-4	.	TGCGCCAGCAGCCAACGGGGGAACAAGCTGGGTTGGTCCTTC	CASSQRGNKLGWSF
TRBD2	TRBV27	TRBJ2-1	.	TGTGCCAGCAGTTCACAGACTAGCGGGAGTTACAATGAGCAGTTCTTC	CASSSQTSGSYNEQFF
.	TRBV5-1	TRBJ2-2	.	TGCGCCAGCAGCGTTACAGGAAATCCGAACACCGGGGAGCTGTTTTTT	CASSVTGNPNTGELFF
TRBD2	TRBV4-3	TRBJ2-3	few	TGCGCCAGCAGCCAAGAATGGCGGGAGGGCCGAGGAGATACGCAGTATTTT	CASSQEWREGRGDTQYF
.	TRBV29-1	TRBJ2-3	few	TGCAGCGTTGAGGGGGGACGGGGAGCAGATACGCAGTATTTT	CSVEGGRGADTQYF
.	TRBV28	TRBJ1-3	.	TGTGCCAGCACCGGGGGGCGCGGAAACACCATATATTTT	CASTGGRGNTIYF
.	TRBV6-1	TRBJ2-1	.	TGTGCCAGCAGTGAATCAGGGGGGCAGTACAATGAGCAGTTCTTC	CASSESGGQYNEQFF
.	TRBV11-2	TRBJ1-1	once	TGTGCCAGCAGCTTAGGCAGGCGATCCCTCCCGCAAAGAGCTTTCTTT	CASSLGRRSLPQRAFF
TRBD1	TRBV28	TRBJ1-1	.	TGTGCCAGCAGTCGACAGGGCTCGTTCACTGAAGCTTTCTTT	CASSRQGSFTEAFF
TRBD2	TRBV6-1	TRBJ2-3	.	TGTGCCAGCAGTGCTGGAGCGGGAGCTTTCACAGATACGCAGTATTTT	CASSAGAGAFTDTQYF
TRBD2	TRBV5-1	TRBJ2-5	.	TGCGCCAGCAGCCAGGGACTAGTGGTACAAGAGACCCAGTACTTC	CASSQGLVVQETQYF